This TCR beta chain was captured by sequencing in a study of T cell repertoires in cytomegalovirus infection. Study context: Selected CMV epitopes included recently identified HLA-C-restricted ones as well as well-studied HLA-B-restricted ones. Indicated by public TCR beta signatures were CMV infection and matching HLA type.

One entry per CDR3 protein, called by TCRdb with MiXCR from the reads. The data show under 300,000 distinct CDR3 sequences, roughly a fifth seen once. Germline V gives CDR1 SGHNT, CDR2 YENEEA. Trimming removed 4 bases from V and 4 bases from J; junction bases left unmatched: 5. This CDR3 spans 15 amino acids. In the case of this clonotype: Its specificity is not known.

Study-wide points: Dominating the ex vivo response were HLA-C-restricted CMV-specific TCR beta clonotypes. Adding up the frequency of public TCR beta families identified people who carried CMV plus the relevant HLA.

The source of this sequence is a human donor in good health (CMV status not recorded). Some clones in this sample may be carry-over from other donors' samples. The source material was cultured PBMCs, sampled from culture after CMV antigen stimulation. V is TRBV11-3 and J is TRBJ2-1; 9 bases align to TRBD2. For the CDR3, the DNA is TGTGCCAGCAGCTCAGCGGGAGGCACATACAATGAGCAGTTCTTC. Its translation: CASSSAGGTYNEQFF.